A single sample is the source of the 3 T cell receptor beta chains below, sequenced in a study of blood T cell repertoires in COVID-19. Clones were sequenced by immunoSEQ multiplex PCR, and TCRdb holds only the in-frame ones, with some missing. The sample has 300,000 or so clones; about 90% are singletons. The material sequenced was peripheral blood. The origin of the receptors is a man between 18 and 29 years old who had recovered from COVID-19.

In its sample, this clone was seen a few times. At one end the junction does not follow the germline gene, possibly because of a read error. The genes are TRBV6-1 and TRBJ1-2; TRBD1 matches at 9 bases. CDR3 length: 12 residues. Germline-derived CDR1 and CDR2 are MNHNS and SASEGT. This CDR3 is CASGDRGDGYTF. The CDR3 DNA is TGTGCCAGCGGTGACAGGGGGGATGGCTACACCTTC.

V and J are TRBV7-9 and TRBJ2-2; 7 nucleotides match TRBD1. Germline CDR1 and CDR2: SEHNR and FQNEAQ (reference sequence). Losses at the gene ends were 1 base for V and 0 bases for J; bases not matched to a gene: 5. The CDR3 is 17 amino acids. This CDR3 is CASSLDLGTANTGELFF. The CDR3, as DNA: TGTGCCAGCAGCTTAGATCTGGGGACAGCGAACACCGGGGAGCTGTTTTTT.

V gene TRBV6-6 combines with J gene TRBJ1-1; no definite D call. V shed 8 bases and J shed 7 bases, with 11 bases lying between them. The CDR3 has 11 residues. CDR1 and CDR2 from the germline V gene are MNHNY and SVGAGI (reference sequence). The chain's CDR3 is CASLVAHEAFF. The CDR3 DNA reads as TGTGCCAGCCTGGTAGCTCATGAAGCTTTCTTT.